The 29 T cell receptor beta chains listed next were all sequenced from one sample in a study of T cell repertoires in cytomegalovirus infection. TCRdb analysed the reads with MiXCR anew, one entry per CDR3 protein. The sample holds around 130,000 distinct CDR3 sequences, 20% to 30% seen once. The antigens for these receptors are not known. Source material: PBMCs, sequenced either directly or after in vitro stimulation (not recorded which). The receptors were sampled from a human donor in good health (CMV status not recorded). Some clones in this sample may be carry-over from other donors' samples.

CDR3 nucleotides: TGTGCCAGCAGCTTAGGTCGACAGGGGGGCCATGAAAAACTGTTTTTT. Protein product: CASSLGRQGGHEKLFF. The V call is TRBV7-9, the J call TRBJ1-4; 9 nucleotides align to TRBD1. Germline loops: CDR1 SEHNR, CDR2 FQNEAQ (reference sequence). This CDR3 has 16 residues. V lost 1 base, J lost 6 bases, and 6 bases stayed unmatched.

The chain joins TRBV19 to TRBJ2-1; either TRBD1 or TRBD2 may fit D (6 bases each). The CDR3 contains 17 residues. Deletions cut 3 bases from V and 0 bases from J, with 15 bases between. Germline V CDR1 and CDR2: LNHDA, SQIVND (reference sequence). Here the CDR3 DNA reads TGTGCCAGTAGTATTGCCCGAGGGGGGAGCTCCTACAATGAGCAGTTCTTC. Protein: CASSIARGGSSYNEQFF.

The sample holds a few counts of this clonotype. The chain joins TRBV27 to TRBJ1-5, with 7 bases that match TRBD1. The J segment lost 6 bases and the V segment lost 4 bases, leaving 9 bases of the junction unmatched. CDR3 length equals 15 residues. CDR1 is MNHEY and CDR2 is SMNVEV in the germline V gene (reference sequence). The CDR3: CASSSDREWSQPQHF. In nucleotides, the CDR3 is TGTGCCAGCAGTTCCGACAGGGAATGGAGTCAGCCCCAGCATTTT.

The rearrangement joins TRBV4-1 to TRBJ2-2, with 7 bases identical to TRBD2. Germline V gene data show CDR1 as MGHRA and CDR2 as YSYEKL. This CDR3 comprises 14 residues. Trimming at V came to 4 bases and at J to 5 bases, leaving 4 bases not matched to a gene. DNA for the CDR3: TGCGCCAGCAGCCGAGAAGCGGGAACCGGGGAGCTGTTTTTT. The encoded protein is CASSREAGTGELFF.

The sample holds many counts of this clonotype. The chain is built from TRBV19 and TRBJ2-1; perhaps TRBD2 as D (5 bases). Trimming removed 5 bases from V and 4 bases from J, with 15 bases in between. Per germline, CDR1 LNHDA and CDR2 SQIVND (reference sequence). The CDR3 is 15 amino acids. The CDR3 reads CASSSRPPGYNEQFF. CDR3 in DNA: TGTGCCAGTAGTTCACGGCCACCGGGGTACAATGAGCAGTTCTTC.

This chain's CDR3 is CASSQEAGALGNTIYF. CDR3 DNA: TGCGCCAGCAGCCAAGAGGCAGGGGCTCTGGGAAACACCATATATTTT. The genes are TRBV4-3 and TRBJ1-3; D is perhaps TRBD1 (6 bases). CDR3 size: 16 residues. The germline V gene has CDR1 LGHNA and CDR2 YSLEER. V gave up 0 bases and J gave up 4 bases, with 13 bases separating them.

The genes are TRBV19 and TRBJ1-2; D call uncertain. The length of the CDR3 is 14 residues. V was trimmed by 1 base and J by 3 bases, leaving 9 bases between them. Germline CDR1 reads LNHDA; CDR2 reads SQIVND (reference sequence). The CDR3 nucleotides are TGTGCCAGTAGTATAGGTAAAGCCTACTATGGCTACACCTTC. Residues: CASSIGKAYYGYTF.

This clonotype was counted a single time. This chain joins TRBV12-3 or TRBV12-4 and TRBJ2-4, with TRBD2 as a possible D gene (5 bases). The CDR3 runs 16 residues. The germline V and J ends were trimmed by 3 bases and 0 bases, with 12 bases remaining between them. In nucleotides, the CDR3 is TGTGCCAGCAGTTTTTCGGGGTACTTAGCCAAAAACATTCAGTACTTC. Amino acids: CASSFSGYLAKNIQYF.

The V and J genes are TRBV4-1 and TRBJ1-2; maybe TRBD1 (5 bases). Trimming removed 2 bases at V and 3 bases at J, with 19 bases between. Per the germline V gene, CDR1 is MGHRA and CDR2 is YSYEKL. This CDR3 comprises 17 residues. The CDR3 nucleotides are TGCGCCAGCAGCCAACGTGGAGTCGGGACCGCGCACTATGGCTACACCTTC. This gives the protein CASSQRGVGTAHYGYTF.

This clonotype was seen a few times. This chain links TRBV3-1 with TRBJ1-1; perhaps TRBD1 as D (5 bases). The CDR3 runs 15 residues. The germline V and J ends were trimmed by 4 bases and 4 bases, with 16 bases remaining between them. Germline V gives CDR1 LGHDT, CDR2 YNNKEL (reference sequence). This chain's CDR3 is CASSRRTGGGTEAFF. For the CDR3, the DNA is TGTGCCAGCAGCCGGAGAACCGGGGGGGGCACTGAAGCTTTCTTT.

This clonotype was counted at least ten times. The chain joins TRBV7-2 to TRBJ1-3; D is uncertain. V shed 3 bases and J shed 3 bases, with 9 bases lying between them. The CDR3 extends over 14 amino acids. Germline CDR1 is SGHTA and CDR2 is FQGNSA. The chain's CDR3 is CASSFREFGNTIYF. As DNA, the CDR3 is TGTGCCAGCAGCTTTAGGGAGTTTGGAAACACCATATATTTT.

This chain links TRBV12-3 or TRBV12-4 with TRBJ2-1; 7 bases are shared with TRBD2. Germline trimming cut 8 bases from V and 5 bases from J; bases unmatched to any gene: 12. This CDR3 spans 15 amino acids. Written as DNA, the CDR3 is TGTGCCAGCCGTTGGGGGGGAGCAGGCAACAATGAGCAGTTCTTC. Translation gives CASRWGGAGNNEQFF.

The table lists this clonotype with a few counts. The genes are TRBV28 and TRBJ2-5, with TRBD2 matching over 9 bases. The CDR3 totals 16 residues. J gave up 5 bases and V 4 bases, and 11 bases lay outside the gene matches. The germline V gene has CDR1 MDHEN and CDR2 SYDVKM. CDR3 in amino acids: CASSSSSGSFGETQYF. In nucleotides, the CDR3 is TGTGCCAGCAGTTCTAGTAGCGGGAGTTTTGGGGAGACCCAGTACTTC. The full variable domain, rest sourced from reference TRBV28 and TRBJ2-5, is DVKVTQSSRYLVKRTGEKVFLECVQDMDHENMFWYRQDPGLGLRLIYFSYDVKMKEKGDIPEGYSVSREKKERFSLILESASTNQTSMYLCASSSSSGSFGETQYFGPGTRLLVL.

This clonotype was seen only a few times. The chain links TRBV7-2 to TRBJ2-3; TRBD1 or TRBD2 may be the D gene (6 bases each). The CDR3 length is 14 residues. CDR1 SGHTA and CDR2 FQGNSA come from the germline V gene. The ends were cut back, 5 bases at V and 2 bases at J, with 11 bases in the middle. CDR3 DNA: TGTGCCAGCAGCCGAGGGGGGTTCACAGATACGCAGTATTTT. It is translated as CASSRGGFTDTQYF.

This clonotype was detected many times. The chain links TRBV6-5 to TRBJ1-4; D is ambiguous. Germline CDR1 is MNHEY and CDR2 is SVGAGI. This CDR3 comprises 14 residues. Trimming pared 0 bases from V and 2 bases from J, leaving 4 bases between. The CDR3 reads CASSYSSTNEKLFF. In DNA form, the CDR3 reads TGTGCCAGCAGTTACTCTAGCACTAATGAAAAACTGTTTTTT.

This clonotype was observed a handful of times. The V call is TRBV28, the J call TRBJ2-7, with D tentatively TRBD1 (6 bases). CDR1 and CDR2 (germline): MDHEN, SYDVKM. The CDR3 covers 11 residues. Trimming took 6 bases from V and 4 from J, leaving 7 bases between them. For the CDR3, the DNA is TGTGCCAGCAGAGGGGGTTACGAGCAGTACTTC. This encodes CASRGGYEQYF.

J is TRBJ2-1 and V is TRBV2; D is ambiguous. Trimming removed 5 bases from V and 5 bases from J, with 10 bases in between. From germline, CDR1 is SNHLY and CDR2 FYNNEI. The CDR3 length is 13 residues. The CDR3 DNA reads TGTGCCAGCAGTACGGGCCAGAACAATGAGCAGTTCTTC. It is translated as CASSTGQNNEQFF.

This clonotype occurred many times. J is TRBJ2-1 and V is TRBV4-1, with 9 bases that match TRBD2. Unmatched junction bases numbered 9, after V lost 1 base and J lost 8 bases. CDR1 MGHRA and CDR2 YSYEKL come from the germline V gene. This CDR3 is 16 amino acids long. CDR3 sequence reads: CASSQVNRRGRDEQFF. The CDR3 DNA reads TGCGCCAGCAGCCAAGTGAATCGACGCGGGAGGGATGAGCAGTTCTTC.

This clonotype has just a few counts. The chain is built from TRBV2 and TRBJ2-7; 9 bases are shared with TRBD2. The CDR3 extends over 15 amino acids. Germline values: CDR1 SNHLY, CDR2 FYNNEI. V shed 3 bases, J shed 4 bases, and the junction held 7 bases outside the gene matches. DNA for the CDR3: TGTGCCAGCAGTGATTCGCGGGAGGGCAAGTACGAGCAGTACTTC. Protein product: CASSDSREGKYEQYF.

This clonotype occurred many times. The chain joins TRBV3-1 to TRBJ2-3, with no clear D. The germline V gene has CDR1 LGHDT and CDR2 YNNKEL (reference sequence). Trimming took 1 base from V and 0 from J, leaving 11 bases between them. The CDR3 length is 16 residues. CDR3 sequence (DNA): TGTGCCAGCAGCCAAGTCGTGGGTACTAGCACAGATACGCAGTATTTT. This codes for CASSQVVGTSTDTQYF.

This clonotype was seen a few times. This chain links TRBV6-1 with TRBJ1-1; no firm D call. The CDR3 has 13 amino acids. Germline V CDR1 and CDR2: MNHNS, SASEGT. Deletions cut 7 bases from V and 4 bases from J, with 13 bases between. Here the CDR3 DNA reads TGTGCCAGCAAGCTTGGCGGTTTCACTGAAGCTTTCTTT. This gives the protein CASKLGGFTEAFF.

The table lists this clonotype with a few counts. V usage is TRBV11-2 and J usage is TRBJ2-2; the match to TRBD2 covers 8 bases. This CDR3 has 14 amino acids. CDR1 and CDR2 from the germline V gene are SGHAT and FQNNGV. After removal of 4 bases from V and 6 bases from J, the junction contained 4 bases not matched to a gene. CDR3 nucleotides: TGTGCCAGCAGCTCAACGGGAGGGCCCGGGGAGCTGTTTTTT. Residues: CASSSTGGPGELFF.

Many counts were recorded for this clonotype. The genes are TRBV7-2 and TRBJ2-5; D is undetermined. Germline values: CDR1 SGHTA, CDR2 FQGNSA. The germline V and J ends were trimmed by 2 bases and 7 bases, with 11 bases remaining between them. This CDR3 spans 13 amino acids. CDR3 DNA: TGTGCCAGCAGCTTACTGCGTAGTGGGACCCAGTACTTC. This translates into CASSLLRSGTQYF.

This clonotype showed up just a few times. This rearrangement joins TRBV11-2 to TRBJ2-3, with 7 bases aligning to TRBD2. V lost 6 bases and J lost 2; bases outside the gene matches: 14. Germline V CDR1 and CDR2: SGHAT, FQNNGV. The CDR3 has 17 amino acids. For the CDR3, the DNA is TGTGCCAGCAGACCCGGGACGGGGAGGGGACTCACAGATACGCAGTATTTT. It codes for CASRPGTGRGLTDTQYF.

The chain is built from TRBV11-2 and TRBJ2-7; weak D call: TRBD1 (6 bases). Germline assignment: CDR1 SGHAT and CDR2 FQNNGV. V lost 7 bases to trimming and J lost 4 bases, with 20 bases between them. The CDR3 covers 15 residues. In DNA, the CDR3 is TGTGCCAGCAACAAGATGACAGGCAGGGTATACGAGCAGTACTTC. This translates into CASNKMTGRVYEQYF. The full variable domain, its missing parts supplied by reference TRBV11-2 and TRBJ2-7, is EAGVAQSPRYKIIEKRQSVAFWCNPISGHATLYWYQQILGQGPKLLIQFQNNGVVDDSQLPKDRFSAERLKGVDSTLKIQPAKLEDSAVYLCASNKMTGRVYEQYFGPGTRLTVT.

A few counts support this clonotype. The V and J genes are TRBV11-2 and TRBJ2-7, with D possibly being TRBD1 or TRBD2 (5 bases each). Trimming took off 1 base at V and 6 bases at J, with 10 bases between the two ends. CDR3 length equals 13 residues. Germline CDR1 is SGHAT and CDR2 is FQNNGV. The CDR3 reads CASSLGGVGEQYV. CDR3 DNA sequence: TGTGCCAGCAGCTTAGGAGGGGTGGGCGAGCAGTACGTC.

The chain links TRBV6-5 to TRBJ1-2, with TRBD1 identical over 10 bases. There are 14 residues in the CDR3. Germline CDR1 MNHEY, CDR2 SVGAGI. Trimming cost V 6 bases and J 6 bases; bases outside gene matches: 7. CDR3 DNA sequence: TGTGCCAGCAGCCTAATCGACAGGGGGCATGGCTACACCTTC. Translation gives CASSLIDRGHGYTF.

This clonotype was counted once. The V gene is TRBV7-9, the J gene TRBJ2-5, with 7 bases that match TRBD2. With V trimmed by 5 bases and J by 1 base, 10 bases remained unmatched. CDR3 length equals 16 residues. Germline-derived CDR1 and CDR2 are SEHNR and FQNEAQ (reference sequence). CDR3 sequence reads: CASSDARTGGQETQYF. In nucleotides, the CDR3 is TGTGCCAGCAGCGACGCGCGGACGGGAGGCCAAGAGACCCAGTACTTC.

This clonotype showed up many times. The V and J genes are TRBV11-2 and TRBJ2-7; D unclear. The germline V and J ends were trimmed by 1 base and 6 bases, with 19 bases remaining between them. This CDR3 contains 16 residues. Germline loops: CDR1 SGHAT, CDR2 FQNNGV. The CDR3 DNA sequence: TGTGCCAGCAGCTTAGCGTCGCGCCGGGCTCTCGGCGAGCAGTACTTC. Translated, it gives CASSLASRRALGEQYF.